This TCR beta chain was captured in a study of OX40 agonist ivuxolimab in advanced cancers. On the study more broadly: Ivuxolimab, an antibody that agonizes OX40 (CD134), was administered to the patients.

The J segment lost 10 bases and the V segment lost 6 bases, leaving 14 bases of the junction unmatched. This CDR3 has 15 residues. Germline values: CDR1 MDHEN, CDR2 SYDVKM. Only in-frame clones appear in the TCRdb table, and some are missing; sequencing was by immunoSEQ multiplex PCR. The sample includes about 22,000 clones, 70% to 90% seen only once; the top ten take 29%. The chain has TRBV28 and TRBJ1-4, with TRBD1 matching over 7 bases. This sample comprised CD4+ or CD8+ T cells sorted from blood, obtained in a trial of the OX40 agonist ivuxolimab. The receptor was derived from an adult with an advanced solid tumor such as melanoma, head and neck, liver or kidney cancer. CDR3 nucleotide sequence: TGTGCCAGCAGCAGATCCGGACAGGTGGGGGGAAAACTGTTTTTT. This sequence encodes CASSRSGQVGGKLFF.